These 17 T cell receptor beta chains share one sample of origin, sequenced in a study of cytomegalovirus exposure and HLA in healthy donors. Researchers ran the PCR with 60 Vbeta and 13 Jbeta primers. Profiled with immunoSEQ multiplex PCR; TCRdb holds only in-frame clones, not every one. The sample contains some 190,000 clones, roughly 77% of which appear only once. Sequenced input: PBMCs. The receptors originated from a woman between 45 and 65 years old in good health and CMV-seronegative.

In DNA form, the CDR3 reads TGTGCCAGCCATATAGCGGGGGGCCCCAAGGATACGCAGTATTTT. Translating gives CASHIAGGPKDTQYF. This chain uses TRBV6-5 with TRBJ2-3; TRBD2 agrees at 10 bases. This CDR3 has 15 amino acids. Germline V gene data show CDR1 as MNHEY and CDR2 as SVGAGI. With 8 bases clipped from V and 6 bases from J, the junction kept 11 bases outside the gene matches.

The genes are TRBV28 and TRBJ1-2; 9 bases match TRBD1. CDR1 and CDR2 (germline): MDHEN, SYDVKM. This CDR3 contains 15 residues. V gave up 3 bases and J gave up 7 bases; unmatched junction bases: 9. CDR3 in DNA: TGTGCCAGCAGTTTTTGGGACAGGGAATTGATTGGCTACACCTTC. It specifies CASSFWDRELIGYTF.

The CDR3: CASSFTSGSNEQFF. As DNA, the CDR3 is TGTGCCAGCAGCTTTACTAGCGGGAGCAATGAGCAGTTCTTC. This chain uses TRBV7-3 with TRBJ2-1, with 11 bases matching TRBD2. CDR1 SGHTA and CDR2 FQGTGA come from the germline V gene. The CDR3 length is 14 residues. After removal of 3 bases from V and 6 bases from J, the junction contained 1 base not matched to a gene.

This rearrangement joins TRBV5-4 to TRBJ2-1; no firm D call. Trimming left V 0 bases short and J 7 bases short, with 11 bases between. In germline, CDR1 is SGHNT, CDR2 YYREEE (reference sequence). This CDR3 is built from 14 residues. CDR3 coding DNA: TGTGCCAGCAGCTTGGCCACATCCCTTAATGAGCAGTTCTTC. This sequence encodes CASSLATSLNEQFF.

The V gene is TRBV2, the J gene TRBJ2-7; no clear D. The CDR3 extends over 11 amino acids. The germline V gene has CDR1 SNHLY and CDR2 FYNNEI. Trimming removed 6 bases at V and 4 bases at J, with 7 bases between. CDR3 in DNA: TGTGCCAGCAGGCAGGAATACGAGCAGTACTTC. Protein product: CASRQEYEQYF.

The CDR3 sequence: CASSERDDRPGGYTF. DNA of the CDR3: TGTGCCAGCAGTGAAAGGGATGACAGGCCAGGGGGCTACACCTTC. J is TRBJ1-2 and V is TRBV25-1; the D gene is possibly TRBD1 (6 bases). V was cut by 2 bases and J by 8 bases, with 18 bases left in between. The CDR3 extends over 15 amino acids. Per the germline V gene, CDR1 is MGHDK and CDR2 is SYGVNS.

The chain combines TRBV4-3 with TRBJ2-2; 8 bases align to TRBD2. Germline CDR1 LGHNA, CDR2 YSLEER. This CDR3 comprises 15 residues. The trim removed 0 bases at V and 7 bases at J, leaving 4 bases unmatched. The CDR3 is CASSQEGTRIGELFF. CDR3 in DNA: TGCGCCAGCAGCCAAGAAGGGACTAGAATCGGGGAGCTGTTTTTT.

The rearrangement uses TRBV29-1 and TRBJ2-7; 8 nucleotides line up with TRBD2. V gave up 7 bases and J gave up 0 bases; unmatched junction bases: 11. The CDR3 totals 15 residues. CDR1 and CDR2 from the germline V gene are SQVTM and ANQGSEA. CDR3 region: CSGTPPREVSYEQYF. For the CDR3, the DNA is TGCAGCGGGACCCCCCCGCGGGAGGTCTCCTACGAGCAGTACTTC.

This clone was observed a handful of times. CDR3 amino acids: CASSLQGNQPQHF. For the CDR3, the DNA is TGCGCCAGCAGCCTCCAGGGGAATCAGCCCCAGCATTTT. This chain uses TRBV5-1 with TRBJ1-5; D is possibly TRBD1 (6 bases). The germline V and J ends were trimmed by 4 bases and 4 bases, with 9 bases remaining between them. The V gene's germline CDR1 is SGHRS and CDR2 YFSETQ. This CDR3 is built from 13 residues.

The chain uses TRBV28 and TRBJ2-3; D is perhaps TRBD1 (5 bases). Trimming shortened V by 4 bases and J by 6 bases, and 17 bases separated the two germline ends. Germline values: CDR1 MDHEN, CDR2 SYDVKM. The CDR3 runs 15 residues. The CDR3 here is CASSSTGVGLDTQYF. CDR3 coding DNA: TGTGCCAGCAGTTCCACAGGAGTGGGGTTGGATACGCAGTATTTT. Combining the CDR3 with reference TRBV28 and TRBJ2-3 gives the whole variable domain DVKVTQSSRYLVKRTGEKVFLECVQDMDHENMFWYRQDPGLGLRLIYFSYDVKMKEKGDIPEGYSVSREKKERFSLILESASTNQTSMYLCASSSTGVGLDTQYFGPGTRLTVL.

The CDR3 DNA follows: TGTGCCAGCAGCTCTTGGACTAGCGGGGTAACCGGGGAGCTGTTTTTT. It encodes CASSSWTSGVTGELFF. The chain employs TRBV7-2 and TRBJ2-2, with 12 bases aligning to TRBD2. Germline CDR1 and CDR2: SGHTA and FQGNSA. The CDR3 is 16 amino acids. The J segment lost 5 bases and the V segment lost 4 bases, leaving 5 bases of the junction unmatched.

CDR3 protein: CASSSPLGLRGYTF. The CDR3 nucleotides read TGTGCCAGCAGTTCTCCACTGGGACTTAGAGGCTACACCTTC. V is TRBV28 and J is TRBJ1-2; possible D gene TRBD1, 5 bases. The CDR3 is 14 residues long. The V end was cut by 4 bases, the J end by 8 bases, with 17 bases between. Germline V gives CDR1 MDHEN, CDR2 SYDVKM.

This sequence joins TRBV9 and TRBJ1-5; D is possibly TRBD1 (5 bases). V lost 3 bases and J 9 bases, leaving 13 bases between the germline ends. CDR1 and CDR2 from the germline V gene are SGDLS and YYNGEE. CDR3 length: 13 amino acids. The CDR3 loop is CASSGTGTGPQHF. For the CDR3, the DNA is TGTGCCAGCAGCGGAACAGGTACGGGGCCCCAGCATTTT.

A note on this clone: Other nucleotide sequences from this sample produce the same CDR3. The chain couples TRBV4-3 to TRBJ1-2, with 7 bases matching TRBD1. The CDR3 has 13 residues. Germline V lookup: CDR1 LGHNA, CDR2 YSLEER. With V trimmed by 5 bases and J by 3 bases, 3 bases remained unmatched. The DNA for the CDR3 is TGCGCCAGCAGCTTAACAGGGGACTATGGCTACACCTTC. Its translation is CASSLTGDYGYTF.

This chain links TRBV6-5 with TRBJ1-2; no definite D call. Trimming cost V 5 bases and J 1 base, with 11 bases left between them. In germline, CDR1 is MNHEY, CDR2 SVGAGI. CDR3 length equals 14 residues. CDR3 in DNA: TGTGCCAGCAGTCGGTCCTTTCTTAACTATGGCTACACCTTC. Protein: CASSRSFLNYGYTF.

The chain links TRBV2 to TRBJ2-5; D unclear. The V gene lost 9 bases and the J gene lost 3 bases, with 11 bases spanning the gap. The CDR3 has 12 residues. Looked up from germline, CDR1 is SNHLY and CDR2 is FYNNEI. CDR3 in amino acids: CARSFREETQYF. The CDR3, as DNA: TGTGCCAGGTCCTTTCGAGAAGAGACCCAGTACTTC. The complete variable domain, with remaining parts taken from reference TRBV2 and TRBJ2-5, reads EPEVTQTPSHQVTQMGQEVILRCVPISNHLYFYWYRQILGQKVEFLVSFYNNEISEKSEIFDDQFSVERPDGSNFTLKIRSTKLEDSAMYFCARSFREETQYFGPGTRLLVL.

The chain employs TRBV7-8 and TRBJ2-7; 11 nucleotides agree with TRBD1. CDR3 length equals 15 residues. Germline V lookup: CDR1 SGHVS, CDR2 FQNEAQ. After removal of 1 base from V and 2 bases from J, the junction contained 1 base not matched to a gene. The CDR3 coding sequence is TGTGCCAGCAGCTTAGTGGGACAGGGGGCCTACGAGCAGTACTTC. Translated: CASSLVGQGAYEQYF.